The entry that follows covers one T cell receptor beta chain sequence. The target antigen is unknown. The V and J ends lost 6 bases and 10 bases, in that order; junction bases with no gene match: 12. The germline V gene encodes CDR1 MNHEY and CDR2 SMNVEV (reference sequence). This CDR3 contains 14 residues. This sample was taken from a study of blood T cells in healthy people across ages. Whole-study results and caveats: Older individuals had lower TCR beta diversity per million T cells (the decline was roughly linear).

PCR was performed a second time for about 7 to 11 cycles using a sample-barcoded 5' primer and a J-beta primer mix. A minimum of 3 million CDR3-containing paired-end reads was obtained for each sample. In TCRdb, the 5' RACE reads were re-called with MiXCR into one record per CDR3 protein. Of nearly 800,000 distinct CDR3 sequences listed, roughly three fifths were seen once; the top ten hold under 30%. Peripheral blood samples of 9.5 to 10 milliliters were drawn from each donor. This sequence was found in a man aged 40-55 years in good health. Sequencing used blood. The rearrangement links TRBV27 to TRBJ2-1; 7 positions agree with TRBD2. CDR3 region: CASSLGNQRGEQFF. The CDR3 DNA follows: TGTGCCAGCAGCCTGGGGAATCAGCGGGGCGAGCAGTTCTTC.